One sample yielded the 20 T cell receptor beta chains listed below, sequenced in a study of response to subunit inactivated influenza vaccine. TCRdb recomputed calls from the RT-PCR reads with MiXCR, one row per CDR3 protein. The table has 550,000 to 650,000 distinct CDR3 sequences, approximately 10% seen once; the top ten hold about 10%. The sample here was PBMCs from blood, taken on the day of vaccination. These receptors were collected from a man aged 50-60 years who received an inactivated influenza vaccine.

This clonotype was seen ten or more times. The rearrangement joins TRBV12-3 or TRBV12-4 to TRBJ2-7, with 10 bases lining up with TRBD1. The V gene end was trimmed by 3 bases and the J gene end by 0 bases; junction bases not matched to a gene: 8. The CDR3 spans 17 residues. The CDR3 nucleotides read TGTGCCAGCAGTTTGACAGGGGGCTTCAGAAGCTCCTACGAGCAGTACTTC. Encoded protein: CASSLTGGFRSSYEQYF.

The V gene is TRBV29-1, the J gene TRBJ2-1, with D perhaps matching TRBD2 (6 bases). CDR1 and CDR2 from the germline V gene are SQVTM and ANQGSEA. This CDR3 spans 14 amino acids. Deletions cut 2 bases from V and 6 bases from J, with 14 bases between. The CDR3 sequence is CSVERGLSSNEQFF. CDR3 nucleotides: TGCAGCGTTGAACGGGGACTCAGCTCCAATGAGCAGTTCTTC.

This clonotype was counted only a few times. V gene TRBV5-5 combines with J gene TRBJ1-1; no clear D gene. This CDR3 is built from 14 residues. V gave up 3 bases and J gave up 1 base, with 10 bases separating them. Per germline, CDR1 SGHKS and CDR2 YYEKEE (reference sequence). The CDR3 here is CASSYRGRNTEAFF. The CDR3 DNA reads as TGTGCCAGCAGCTACCGGGGAAGGAACACTGAAGCTTTCTTT.

The CDR3 DNA sequence: TGTGCCAGCAGTTCTAGGAGCCCCTACAATGAGCAGTTCTTC. This gives the protein CASSSRSPYNEQFF. This chain links TRBV27 with TRBJ2-1; D gene unclear. Germline V gene sequence: CDR1 MNHEY, CDR2 SMNVEV (reference sequence). CDR3 size: 14 residues. Trimming removed 4 bases at V and 2 bases at J, with 9 bases between.

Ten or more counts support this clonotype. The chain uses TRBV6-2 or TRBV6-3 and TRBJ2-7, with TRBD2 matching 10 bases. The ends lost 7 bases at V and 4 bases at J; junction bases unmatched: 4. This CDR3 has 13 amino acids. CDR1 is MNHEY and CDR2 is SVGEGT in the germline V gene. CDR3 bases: TGTGCCAGCACACTAGCGGGGCCGTACGAGCAGTACTTC. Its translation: CASTLAGPYEQYF.

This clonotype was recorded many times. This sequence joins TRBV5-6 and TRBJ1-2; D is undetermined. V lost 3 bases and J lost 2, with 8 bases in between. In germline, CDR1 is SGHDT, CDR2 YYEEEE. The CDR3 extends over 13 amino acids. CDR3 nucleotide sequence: TGTGCCAGCAGCTCGGCGGGAAACTATGGCTACACCTTC. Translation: CASSSAGNYGYTF.

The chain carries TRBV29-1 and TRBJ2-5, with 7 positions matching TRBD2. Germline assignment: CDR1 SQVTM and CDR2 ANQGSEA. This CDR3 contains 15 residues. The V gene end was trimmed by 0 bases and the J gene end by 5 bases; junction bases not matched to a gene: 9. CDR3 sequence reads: CSVEDQLAWHETQYF. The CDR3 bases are TGCAGCGTTGAAGACCAACTAGCGTGGCATGAGACCCAGTACTTC.

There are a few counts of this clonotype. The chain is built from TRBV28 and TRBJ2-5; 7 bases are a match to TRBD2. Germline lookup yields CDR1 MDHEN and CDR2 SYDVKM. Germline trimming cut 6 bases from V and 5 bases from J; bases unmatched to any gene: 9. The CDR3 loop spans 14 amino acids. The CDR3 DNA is TGTGCCAGCAGCGGCCCTGAGGGAGGGGAGACCCAGTACTTC. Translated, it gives CASSGPEGGETQYF. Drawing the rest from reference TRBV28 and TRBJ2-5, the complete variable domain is DVKVTQSSRYLVKRTGEKVFLECVQDMDHENMFWYRQDPGLGLRLIYFSYDVKMKEKGDIPEGYSVSREKKERFSLILESASTNQTSMYLCASSGPEGGETQYFGPGTRLLVL.

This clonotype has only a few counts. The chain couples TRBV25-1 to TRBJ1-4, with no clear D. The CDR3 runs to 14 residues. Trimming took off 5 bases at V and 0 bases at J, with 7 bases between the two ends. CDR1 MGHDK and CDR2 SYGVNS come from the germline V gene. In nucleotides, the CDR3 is TGTGCCAGCAGTCAGTTTGCAACTAATGAAAAACTGTTTTTT. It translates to CASSQFATNEKLFF.

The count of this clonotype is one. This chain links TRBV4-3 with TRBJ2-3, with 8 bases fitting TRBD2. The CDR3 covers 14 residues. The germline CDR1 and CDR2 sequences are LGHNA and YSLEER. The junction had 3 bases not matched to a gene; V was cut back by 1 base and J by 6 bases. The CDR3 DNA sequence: TGCGCCAGCAGCCAAGTCCCGGGGGGGGATACGCAGTATTTT. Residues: CASSQVPGGDTQYF.

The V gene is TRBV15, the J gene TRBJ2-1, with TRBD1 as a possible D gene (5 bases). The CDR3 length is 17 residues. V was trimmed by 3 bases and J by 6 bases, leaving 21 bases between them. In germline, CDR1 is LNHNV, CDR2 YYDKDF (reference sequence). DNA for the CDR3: TGTGCCACCAGCAGCTCTTACAGGTTCTCACCGGGCAATGAGCAGTTCTTC. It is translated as CATSSSYRFSPGNEQFF.

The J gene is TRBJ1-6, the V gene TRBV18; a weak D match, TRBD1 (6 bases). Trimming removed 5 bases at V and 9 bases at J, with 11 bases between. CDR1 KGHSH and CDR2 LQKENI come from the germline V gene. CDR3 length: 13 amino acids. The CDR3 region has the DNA TGTGCCAGCTCAGGACCCAGGGGTTCACCCCTCCACTTT. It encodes CASSGPRGSPLHF.

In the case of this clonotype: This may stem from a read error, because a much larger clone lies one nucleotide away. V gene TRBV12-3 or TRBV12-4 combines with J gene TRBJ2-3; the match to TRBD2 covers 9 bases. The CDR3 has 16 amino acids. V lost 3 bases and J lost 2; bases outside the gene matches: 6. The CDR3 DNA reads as TGTGCCAGCAGTTTGTTTGCGGGGGGGACCACAGATACGCAGTATTTT. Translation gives CASSLFAGGTTDTQYF.

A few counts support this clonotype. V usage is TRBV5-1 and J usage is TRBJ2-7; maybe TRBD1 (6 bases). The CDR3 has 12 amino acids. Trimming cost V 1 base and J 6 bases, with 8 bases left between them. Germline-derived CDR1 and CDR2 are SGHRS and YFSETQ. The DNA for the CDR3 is TGCGCCAGCAGCTTGTGGGGGCGCGAGCAGTACTTC. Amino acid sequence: CASSLWGREQYF.

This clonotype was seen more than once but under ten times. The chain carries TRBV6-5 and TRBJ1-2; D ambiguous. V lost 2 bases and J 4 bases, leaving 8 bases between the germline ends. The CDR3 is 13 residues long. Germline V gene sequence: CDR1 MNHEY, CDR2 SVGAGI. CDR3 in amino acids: CASSYSFGYGYTF. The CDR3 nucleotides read TGTGCCAGCAGTTACAGCTTTGGCTATGGCTACACCTTC.

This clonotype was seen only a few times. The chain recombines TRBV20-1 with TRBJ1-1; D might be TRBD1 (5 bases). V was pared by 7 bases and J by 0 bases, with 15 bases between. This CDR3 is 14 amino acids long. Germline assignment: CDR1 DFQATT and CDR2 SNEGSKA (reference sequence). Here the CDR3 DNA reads TGCAGTGGCCGAAAGGGACCTATGAACACTGAAGCTTTCTTT. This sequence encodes CSGRKGPMNTEAFF.

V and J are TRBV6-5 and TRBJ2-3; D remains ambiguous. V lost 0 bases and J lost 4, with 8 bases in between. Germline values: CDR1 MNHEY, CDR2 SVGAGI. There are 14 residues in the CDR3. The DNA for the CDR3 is TGTGCCAGCAGTTACTCGGGTCCCTCAGATACGCAGTATTTT. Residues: CASSYSGPSDTQYF.

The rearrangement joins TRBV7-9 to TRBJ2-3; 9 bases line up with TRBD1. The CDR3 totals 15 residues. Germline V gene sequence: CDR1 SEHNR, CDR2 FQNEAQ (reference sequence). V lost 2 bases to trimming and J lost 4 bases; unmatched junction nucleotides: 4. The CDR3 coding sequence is TGTGCCAGCAGCTTAACCACAGGGGGCTCAGATACGCAGTATTTT. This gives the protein CASSLTTGGSDTQYF.

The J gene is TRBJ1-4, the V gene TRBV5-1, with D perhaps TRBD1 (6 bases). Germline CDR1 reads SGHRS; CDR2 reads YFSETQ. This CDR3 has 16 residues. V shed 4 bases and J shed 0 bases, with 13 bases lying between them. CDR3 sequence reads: CASSEGTFATNEKLFF. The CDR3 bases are TGCGCCAGCAGCGAAGGGACATTTGCAACTAATGAAAAACTGTTTTTT.

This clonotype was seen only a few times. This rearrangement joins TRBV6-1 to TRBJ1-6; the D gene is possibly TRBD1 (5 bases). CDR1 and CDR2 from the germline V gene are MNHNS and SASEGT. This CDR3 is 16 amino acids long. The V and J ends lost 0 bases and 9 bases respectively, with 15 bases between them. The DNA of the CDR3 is TGTGCCAGCAGTGAAGCGCTTTGGGGGATGGGTTCACCCCTCCACTTT. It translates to CASSEALWGMGSPLHF.